These 8 T cell receptor beta chains share one sample of origin, sequenced in a study of cytomegalovirus exposure and HLA in healthy donors. Here immunoSEQ multiplex PCR was the method, and the copy in TCRdb shows in-frame clones only, minus some. Of 130,000 or so clones detected, roughly 91% appear once; the ten largest clones hold about 3.7%. Sample: PBMCs. These receptors were obtained from a man aged 30-40 years in good health and CMV-seronegative.

The chain recombines TRBV4-1 with TRBJ2-3; 12 bases are a match to TRBD2. V was clipped by 4 bases and J by 4 bases; unmatched bases: 12. Germline V gene sequence: CDR1 MGHRA, CDR2 YSYEKL. The length of the CDR3 is 18 residues. CDR3 in amino acids: CASSLEASGGDDSDTQYF. In DNA form, the CDR3 reads TGCGCCAGCAGCCTTGAGGCTAGCGGGGGGGATGATTCAGATACGCAGTATTTT.

This chain joins TRBV19 and TRBJ2-3; 9 positions match TRBD2. This CDR3 has 16 amino acids. Trimming cost V 1 base and J 6 bases; bases outside gene matches: 8. CDR1 and CDR2 from the germline V gene are LNHDA and SQIVND (reference sequence). The CDR3 DNA follows: TGTGCCAGTAGTATAGGAGCGGGGGGCTCCCACGATACGCAGTATTTT. This encodes CASSIGAGGSHDTQYF.

This clone has a handful of counts. The chain links TRBV7-2 to TRBJ1-5; D is unclear. Germline V CDR1 and CDR2: SGHTA, FQGNSA. V dropped 1 base and J dropped 0 bases, with 4 bases sitting between them. The length of the CDR3 is 14 residues. CDR3 coding DNA: TGTGCCAGCAGCTTAGTCCGTAGCAATCAGCCCCAGCATTTT. Translated: CASSLVRSNQPQHF.

In its sample, this clone was seen a few times. The CDR3 region has the DNA TGTGCCAGCAGTTTTAGCCCTTGGGCCCTCCACTTT. It codes for CASSFSPWALHF. V is TRBV28 and J is TRBJ1-6; D gene uncertain. Germline V lookup: CDR1 MDHEN, CDR2 SYDVKM. This CDR3 is 12 amino acids long. V was cut by 3 bases and J by 14 bases, with 11 bases left in between.

The chain carries TRBV28 and TRBJ1-2; D perhaps matches TRBD1 (5 bases). The germline gives CDR1 MDHEN, CDR2 SYDVKM. This CDR3 comprises 16 residues. V was clipped by 4 bases and J by 7 bases, with 22 bases between them. CDR3 amino acids: CASSSDRRNPLGGYTF. CDR3 in DNA: TGTGCCAGCAGTTCCGACAGACGGAACCCTCTTGGTGGCTACACCTTC.

This chain links TRBV7-2 with TRBJ2-2; a possible D gene is TRBD1 (6 bases). Germline V CDR1 and CDR2: SGHTA, FQGNSA. The CDR3 extends over 14 amino acids. V lost 3 bases to trimming and J lost 7 bases, with 12 bases between them. The CDR3 nucleotides read TGTGCCAGCAGCTTCACTCGAGGGGGCGGGGAGCTGTTTTTT. This gives the protein CASSFTRGGGELFF.

This chain links TRBV9 with TRBJ1-6; tentative D call: TRBD1 (6 bases). Germline assignment: CDR1 SGDLS and CDR2 YYNGEE. CDR3 length: 15 residues. With 1 base removed from V and 6 bases from J, the gap between germline ends came to 11 bases. The CDR3 spells CASSVRGAGNSPLHF. Written as DNA, the CDR3 is TGTGCCAGCAGCGTACGGGGGGCAGGTAATTCACCCCTCCACTTT.

The V and J genes are TRBV25-1 and TRBJ2-3; 8 positions match TRBD1. This CDR3 has 16 residues. CDR1 and CDR2 from the germline V gene are MGHDK and SYGVNS. V shed 2 bases, J shed 4 bases, and the junction held 8 bases outside the gene matches. CDR3 region: CASSEAGRGRSDTQYF. CDR3 nucleotide sequence: TGTGCCAGCAGTGAAGCAGGCAGGGGGCGCTCAGATACGCAGTATTTT.